Included here is one T cell receptor beta chain sequence, with context. No antigen is known for it. The sample belongs to a study of untreated major depressive disorder. This CDR3 contains 17 residues. The germline V and J ends were trimmed by 5 bases and 0 bases, with 16 bases remaining between them. Looked up from germline, CDR1 is MDHEN and CDR2 is SYDVKM. Study-level findings and limits: Compared with controls, depressed patients showed more TRBV05-01 (Vbeta 5.1) usage in CD4+ T cells. Sequencing comparisons covered only three preselected Vbeta families.

Sequencing was performed with immunoSEQ multiplex PCR; in TCRdb, only in-frame clones are kept and a portion is missing. The table lists about 21,000 clones, just under 90% of them singletons. All participants were of European descent. The TCR was taken from a woman aged 40 to 50 in good health. The genes are TRBV28 and TRBJ1-4, with D possibly matching TRBD1 (6 bases). Sequencing was performed on CD4+ T cells from PBMCs. In DNA form, the CDR3 reads TGTGCCAGCAGTCCAAGCTCCTGGACAGCAACTAATGAAAAACTGTTTTTT. It codes for CASSPSSWTATNEKLFF. Variable domain in full (rest from reference TRBV28 and TRBJ1-4): DVKVTQSSRYLVKRTGEKVFLECVQDMDHENMFWYRQDPGLGLRLIYFSYDVKMKEKGDIPEGYSVSREKKERFSLILESASTNQTSMYLCASSPSSWTATNEKLFFGSGTQLSVL.